This entry lists 26 T cell receptor beta chains sequenced from one sample in a study of CD8+CD57+ T cells in acquired aplastic anemia. Profiling that covered TCR beta VDJ and CDR3 relied on genomic DNA as its template. TCRdb reprocessed the reads via MiXCR and lists one record per CDR3 protein. Among 150,000 to 200,000 distinct CDR3 sequences listed, just under 65% were seen once. The sequencing input was sorted CD4+, CD8+, or CD8+CD57+ T cells (not recorded which) from PBMCs. The receptors shown here come from a human donor in good health.

This clonotype was seen at least ten times. The chain couples TRBV19 to TRBJ2-2, with D perhaps matching TRBD1 (5 bases). The ends were cut back, 5 bases at V and 1 base at J, with 8 bases in the middle. In germline, CDR1 is LNHDA, CDR2 SQIVND (reference sequence). This CDR3 contains 14 residues. The CDR3 sequence is CASSPGQNTGELFF. CDR3 sequence (DNA): TGTGCCAGTAGTCCCGGACAGAACACCGGGGAGCTGTTTTTT.

The genes are TRBV25-1 and TRBJ1-2, with TRBD1 identical over 12 bases. Germline CDR1 and CDR2: MGHDK and SYGVNS. V shed 1 base and J 10 bases; nucleotides not matched to a gene: 10. CDR3 length: 16 residues. The CDR3 DNA follows: TGTGCCAGCAGTGAATCCTCGAACGCGGGACAGGGGGCCTACACCTTC. It is translated as CASSESSNAGQGAYTF.

This clonotype was picked up many times. The V and J genes are TRBV6-5 and TRBJ2-6; D not certain. Germline V gives CDR1 MNHEY, CDR2 SVGAGI. The CDR3 sequence is 14 residues long. Trimming took off 7 bases at V and 0 bases at J, with 7 bases between the two ends. In nucleotides, the CDR3 is TGTGCCAGCAATTTGTTCTCTGGGGCCAACGTCCTGACTTTC. Protein sequence: CASNLFSGANVLTF.

V gene TRBV20-1 combines with J gene TRBJ1-6, with a tentative D call TRBD1 (5 bases). CDR1 is DFQATT, CDR2 SNEGSKA, per germline (reference sequence). The CDR3 is 13 residues long. Trimming stripped 5 bases from V and 9 bases from J, with 14 bases between. The CDR3 sequence is CSAEYAGTSPLHF. Here the CDR3 DNA reads TGCAGTGCTGAATACGCGGGGACTTCACCCCTCCACTTT.

This clonotype was found a few times. The J gene is TRBJ2-1, the V gene TRBV19; possibly TRBD1 for D (5 bases). CDR1 is LNHDA, CDR2 SQIVND, per germline (reference sequence). The CDR3 is 13 residues long. V was clipped by 6 bases and J by 5 bases, with 11 bases between them. DNA of the CDR3: TGTGCCAGTAGCACGACAGCCAACAATGAGCAGTTCTTC. Encoded protein: CASSTTANNEQFF.

The V call is TRBV19, the J call TRBJ1-5; no firm D call. V lost 9 bases and J lost 2, with 14 bases in between. Germline V gene sequence: CDR1 LNHDA, CDR2 SQIVND (reference sequence). The CDR3 contains 14 residues. CDR3: CASSFWPGNQPQHF. CDR3 nucleotide sequence: TGTGCCAGCAGCTTCTGGCCCGGCAATCAGCCCCAGCATTTT.

Many counts were recorded for this clonotype. The chain recombines TRBV28 with TRBJ2-1; 8 nucleotides align to TRBD2. The ends lost 4 bases at V and 9 bases at J; junction bases unmatched: 8. The CDR3 is 14 amino acids. Germline loops: CDR1 MDHEN, CDR2 SYDVKM. CDR3 sequence reads: CASSSGLVLPEQFF. The CDR3 nucleotides are TGTGCCAGCAGTTCGGGACTAGTTTTACCTGAGCAGTTCTTC.

The chain has TRBV7-9 and TRBJ2-7, with a tentative D call TRBD2 (6 bases). The CDR3 is 13 amino acids. Germline V gene sequence: CDR1 SEHNR, CDR2 FQNEAQ (reference sequence). V shed 5 bases and J shed 5 bases, with 13 bases lying between them. The CDR3 spells CASSPTSKHEQYF. Here the CDR3 DNA reads TGTGCCAGCAGCCCCACTAGCAAACACGAGCAGTACTTC.

V usage is TRBV20-1 and J usage is TRBJ2-1; 9 nucleotides match TRBD2. The CDR3 covers 13 residues. CDR1 and CDR2 from the germline V gene are DFQATT and SNEGSKA (reference sequence). V was clipped by 5 bases and J by 2 bases; unmatched bases: 1. CDR3 loop: CSAASGAYNEQFF. CDR3 bases: TGCAGTGCTGCTAGCGGGGCCTACAATGAGCAGTTCTTC.

This clonotype was observed at least ten times. The junction and the germline gene differ at one end; a read error may be behind it. The chain is built from TRBV7-7 and TRBJ2-3; D not resolved. The CDR3 loop spans 15 amino acids. In germline, CDR1 is SSHAT, CDR2 FNYEAQ (reference sequence). The CDR3 DNA reads TGTGCTAGCAGCTTAAGCCCTAGTACGGCAGATACGCAGTATTTT. Translated: CASSLSPSTADTQYF. The variable domain in full, with the rest retrieved from reference TRBV7-7 and TRBJ2-3, is GAGVSQSPRYKVTKRGQDVTLRCDPISSHATLYWYQQALGQGPEFLTYFNYEAQPDKSGLPSDRFSAERPEGSISTLTIQRTEQRDSAMYRCASSLSPSTADTQYFGPGTRLTVL.

This clonotype occurred once. The chain has TRBV24-1 and TRBJ1-2; D gene ambiguous. Between the trimmed V and J ends, which lost 3 bases and 5 bases, there was a span of 9 bases. Germline V lookup: CDR1 KGHDR, CDR2 SFDVKD. The CDR3 covers 13 residues. The CDR3 DNA is TGTGCCACCAGTGATCAGAGTGGTTATGGCTACACCTTC. Its translation: CATSDQSGYGYTF.

This clonotype was seen more than once but under ten times. This chain links TRBV29-1 with TRBJ1-5; 10 bases are shared with TRBD1. Per germline, CDR1 SQVTM and CDR2 ANQGSEA. The CDR3 spans 13 residues. J was trimmed by 4 bases and V by 6 bases; bases with no gene match: 3. This chain's CDR3 is CSVGGQGNQPQHF. In DNA form, the CDR3 reads TGCAGCGTGGGGGGACAGGGGAATCAGCCCCAGCATTTT.

This clonotype was observed a few times. The chain combines TRBV7-9 with TRBJ1-1, with D possibly being TRBD1 (5 bases). This CDR3 comprises 13 residues. From germline, CDR1 is SEHNR and CDR2 FQNEAQ (reference sequence). V shed 5 bases and J shed 7 bases, with 14 bases lying between them. The CDR3 sequence is CASSPGTVNEAFF. The CDR3 DNA follows: TGTGCCAGCAGCCCAGGGACGGTAAATGAAGCTTTCTTT.

The genes are TRBV7-3 and TRBJ1-2, with D possibly being TRBD1 (6 bases). The germline gives CDR1 SGHTA, CDR2 FQGTGA. Trimming stripped 5 bases from V and 1 base from J, with 11 bases between. The CDR3 is 14 residues long. CDR3 residues: CASSPDRINYGYTF. In nucleotides, the CDR3 is TGTGCCAGCAGCCCCGACAGGATTAACTATGGCTACACCTTC.

J is TRBJ2-1 and V is TRBV24-1; 12 nucleotides agree with TRBD2. The V and J ends lost 9 bases and 4 bases, in that order; junction bases with no gene match: 9. The germline V gene has CDR1 KGHDR and CDR2 SFDVKD. The CDR3 is 16 residues long. The CDR3 DNA sequence: TGTGCCACCTCGGCTAGCGGGAGGGAAATATACAATGAGCAGTTCTTC. Protein: CATSASGREIYNEQFF.

V and J are TRBV11-2 and TRBJ1-5, with 7 bases lining up with TRBD1. V lost 2 bases and J lost 1; bases outside the gene matches: 5. Germline CDR1 SGHAT, CDR2 FQNNGV. The length of the CDR3 is 16 residues. The CDR3 nucleotides are TGTGCCAGCAGCTTACTGACAGGGTTGAGCAATCAGCCCCAGCATTTT. Its protein is CASSLLTGLSNQPQHF. The whole variable domain, filled in from reference TRBV11-2 and TRBJ1-5, reads EAGVAQSPRYKIIEKRQSVAFWCNPISGHATLYWYQQILGQGPKLLIQFQNNGVVDDSQLPKDRFSAERLKGVDSTLKIQPAKLEDSAVYLCASSLLTGLSNQPQHFGDGTRLSIL.

This chain links TRBV20-1 with TRBJ2-1; 11 nucleotides align to TRBD2. The J segment lost 4 bases and the V segment lost 4 bases, leaving 9 bases of the junction unmatched. This CDR3 is built from 16 residues. CDR1 DFQATT and CDR2 SNEGSKA come from the germline V gene (reference sequence). The CDR3 nucleotides are TGCAGTGCTACGGTAGCGGGAGGGCCTGGTTACAATGAGCAGTTCTTC. Translation gives CSATVAGGPGYNEQFF.

This clonotype was recorded once. This chain uses TRBV9 with TRBJ1-5, with D unresolved. Germline V gives CDR1 SGDLS, CDR2 YYNGEE. The ends were cut back, 0 bases at V and 10 bases at J, with 14 bases in the middle. The CDR3 has 14 amino acids. CDR3 residues: CASSVVPIDQPQHF. CDR3 sequence (DNA): TGTGCCAGCAGCGTAGTCCCCATAGACCAACCCCAGCATTTT.

The rearrangement uses TRBV15 and TRBJ2-7; D unresolved. The CDR3 consists of 14 residues. CDR1 is LNHNV and CDR2 is YYDKDF in the germline V gene (reference sequence). V lost 2 bases and J 6 bases, leaving 14 bases between the germline ends. The CDR3 DNA reads TGTGCCACCAGCAGACAAGGACCAGCGAGCGAGCAGTACTTC. This translates into CATSRQGPASEQYF. The full variable domain, rest sourced from reference TRBV15 and TRBJ2-7, is DAMVIQNPRYQVTQFGKPVTLSCSQTLNHNVMYWYQQKSSQAPKLLFHYYDKDFNNEADTPDNFQSRRPNTSFCFLDIRSPGLGDTAMYLCATSRQGPASEQYFGPGTRLTVT.

Notes on this clonotype: Sequence at one end of the junction differs from germline and may be a read error. V usage is TRBV7-7 and J usage is TRBJ2-7; the D gene could be TRBD1 or TRBD2 (5 bases each). This CDR3 has 14 residues. CDR1 is SSHAT, CDR2 FNYEAQ, per germline (reference sequence). The CDR3 protein is CASSLGDGAYEQYF. The CDR3 coding sequence is TGTGCTAGCAGCTTAGGGGACGGAGCCTACGAGCAGTACTTC.

The V and J genes are TRBV20-1 and TRBJ2-3; D is undetermined. This CDR3 region has 13 residues. The germline V gene encodes CDR1 DFQATT and CDR2 SNEGSKA (reference sequence). Trimming took 5 bases from V and 8 from J, leaving 17 bases between them. Here the CDR3 DNA reads TGCAGTGCTGCCACTCAACACAGTAGTACGCAGTATTTT. It yields the protein CSAATQHSSTQYF.

This clonotype was detected once. The chain is built from TRBV5-1 and TRBJ1-3; 7 bases are a match to TRBD1. Unmatched junction bases numbered 1, after V lost 0 bases and J lost 4 bases. CDR1 is SGHRS and CDR2 is YFSETQ in the germline V gene. The CDR3 sequence is 14 residues long. CDR3 sequence: CASSLGQGGNTIYF. In DNA form, the CDR3 reads TGCGCCAGCAGCTTGGGACAGGGAGGAAACACCATATATTTT.

The chain links TRBV29-1 to TRBJ1-6; TRBD1 is a possible D gene (5 bases). The germline gives CDR1 SQVTM, CDR2 ANQGSEA. The germline V and J ends were trimmed by 5 bases and 10 bases, with 12 bases remaining between them. The CDR3 consists of 12 residues. The CDR3 region has the DNA TGCAGCGTTACAGGTTTCGGCTCACCCCTCCACTTT. Residues: CSVTGFGSPLHF.

In DNA form, the CDR3 reads TGTGCCAGCAGCGCAACCGGGACTCCGGGTGGTGGGGAGCTGTTTTTT. Residues: CASSATGTPGGGELFF. This chain links TRBV7-2 with TRBJ2-2; maybe TRBD2 (6 bases). The V end lost 5 bases, the J end lost 8 bases, and 21 bases lay between the germline ends. CDR1 and CDR2 (germline): SGHTA, FQGNSA. The CDR3 runs to 16 residues. The full variable domain, its missing parts supplied by reference TRBV7-2 and TRBJ2-2, is GAGVSQSPSNKVTEKGKDVELRCDPISGHTALYWYRQSLGQGLEFLIYFQGNSAPDKSGLPSDRFSAERTGGSVSTLTIQRTQQEDSAVYLCASSATGTPGGGELFFGEGSRLTVL.

This clonotype was recorded many times. DNA of the CDR3: TGTGCCAGCAGCCAACTAGCGGGAGTTACAGAGACCCAGTACTTC. Translation gives CASSQLAGVTETQYF. The V call is TRBV14, the J call TRBJ2-5, with 10 bases lining up with TRBD2. J lost 4 bases, V lost 2 bases, and 4 bases had no gene match. This CDR3 contains 15 residues. Germline CDR1 SGHDN, CDR2 FVKESK.

As to this clonotype: This may be a read error: a much more frequent sequence differs by one nucleotide. J is TRBJ2-1 and V is TRBV19; 7 positions agree with TRBD1. CDR3 size: 16 residues. The germline CDR1 and CDR2 sequences are LNHDA and SQIVND (reference sequence). The J segment lost 2 bases and the V segment lost 0 bases, leaving 4 bases of the junction unmatched. This CDR3 reads CASSIDHTGAYNEQFF. As DNA, the CDR3 is TGTGCCAGTAGTATAGATCACACAGGGGCCTACAATGAGCAGTTCTTC.